These 9 T cell receptor beta chains were all obtained from the same sample, sequenced in a study of OX40 agonist ivuxolimab in advanced cancers. Method: immunoSEQ multiplex PCR; TCRdb's copy keeps in-frame clones and lacks some. The repertoire has about 67,000 clones, around 84% of them found once; the top ten carry around 2%. The input for sequencing was CD4+ or CD8+ T cells sorted from blood, taken in a trial of the OX40 agonist ivuxolimab. The receptors were sampled from an adult with an advanced solid tumor such as melanoma, head and neck, liver or kidney cancer.

This clone was seen more than once but under ten times. This sequence joins TRBV28 and TRBJ1-2; the D gene is possibly TRBD1 (5 bases). The CDR3 extends over 13 amino acids. In germline, CDR1 is MDHEN, CDR2 SYDVKM. The V end lost 2 bases, the J end lost 8 bases, and 12 bases lay between the germline ends. This CDR3 reads CASSLTRGLGYTF. As DNA, the CDR3 is TGTGCCAGCAGTTTAACGAGGGGTTTGGGCTACACCTTC.

The chain combines TRBV7-6 with TRBJ2-5, with 9 bases lining up with TRBD2. The CDR3 has 17 amino acids. J was trimmed by 4 bases and V by 3 bases; bases with no gene match: 12. Germline-derived CDR1 and CDR2 are SGHVS and FNYEAQ. In nucleotides, the CDR3 is TGTGCCAGCAGCTTTATTAGTAGCGGGAGTTTGGTAGAGACCCAGTACTTC. Translation: CASSFISSGSLVETQYF.

J is TRBJ2-3 and V is TRBV5-1, with TRBD1 as a possible D gene (7 bases). Trimming stripped 2 bases from V and 6 bases from J, with 16 bases between. Germline assignment: CDR1 SGHRS and CDR2 YFSETQ. This CDR3 contains 15 residues. The CDR3: CASSFDREAMDTQYF. DNA for the CDR3: TGCGCCAGCAGCTTCGACAGGGAGGCCATGGATACGCAGTATTTT.

V gene TRBV9 combines with J gene TRBJ2-2; D tentatively reads TRBD1 or TRBD2 (5 bases each). Germline CDR1 SGDLS, CDR2 YYNGEE. The CDR3 is made up of 15 amino acids. Trimming left V 3 bases short and J 4 bases short, with 13 bases between. The CDR3 nucleotides are TGTGCCAGCAGCGGAGGGGTGTTAGGCACCGGGGAGCTGTTTTTT. This codes for CASSGGVLGTGELFF.

The chain is built from TRBV28 and TRBJ2-5, with D perhaps matching TRBD2 (5 bases). The CDR3 loop spans 14 amino acids. Trimming shortened V by 2 bases and J by 3 bases, and 10 bases separated the two germline ends. CDR1 and CDR2 from the germline V gene are MDHEN and SYDVKM. CDR3 sequence (DNA): TGTGCCAGCAGTTTAGGGCAGACTAAAGAGACCCAGTACTTC. The encoded protein is CASSLGQTKETQYF.

J is TRBJ2-1 and V is TRBV9, with a tentative D call TRBD2 (5 bases). The CDR3 runs 16 residues. Germline CDR1 and CDR2: SGDLS and YYNGEE. Between the trimmed V and J ends, which lost 0 bases and 0 bases, there was a span of 10 bases. CDR3 sequence reads: CASSVESGLSYNEQFF. As DNA, the CDR3 is TGTGCCAGCAGCGTAGAGAGCGGTCTCTCCTACAATGAGCAGTTCTTC.

This sequence joins TRBV5-4 and TRBJ2-1, with 10 bases aligning to TRBD1. This CDR3 is built from 14 residues. CDR1 is SGHNT and CDR2 is YYREEE in the germline V gene (reference sequence). With 4 bases clipped from V and 7 bases from J, the junction kept 5 bases outside the gene matches. CDR3 residues: CASSTGTGENEQFF. The CDR3 nucleotides are TGTGCCAGCAGCACCGGGACAGGGGAGAATGAGCAGTTCTTC.

This clone came up a few times. The chain recombines TRBV28 with TRBJ1-6; TRBD1 aligns across 12 bases. The CDR3 loop spans 18 amino acids. Per the germline V gene, CDR1 is MDHEN and CDR2 is SYDVKM. Trimming took 3 bases from V and 10 from J; bases not matched to a gene: 13. DNA for the CDR3: TGTGCCAGCAGTTTGGGGCCGGGACAGGGGGCGGAAGGGTCACCCCTCCACTTT. As protein: CASSLGPGQGAEGSPLHF.

This chain joins TRBV6-6 and TRBJ2-5; D possibly corresponds to TRBD2 (5 bases). Germline V gives CDR1 MNHNY, CDR2 SVGAGI (reference sequence). The CDR3 length is 14 residues. Trimming cost V 7 bases and J 2 bases, with 14 bases left between them. The CDR3 coding sequence is TGTGCCAGCACTAGGACTGCGCGACAAGAGACCCAGTACTTC. As protein: CASTRTARQETQYF.